A single sample gave rise to the 11 T cell receptor beta chains below, sequenced in a study of T cells in Graves' hyperthyroidism and ophthalmopathy. RNA transcripts gave rise to amplified TCR beta CDR3 regions. The HTBI primer set served for first-round RT-PCR of the TCR CDR3. MiXCR, run by TCRdb on the multiplex PCR reads, gives a single entry per CDR3 protein. The sample has over 550,000 distinct CDR3 sequences; over 15% are singletons. The sequencing sample was made of blood. The receptors were gathered from a woman aged 18-29 years with Graves' hyperthyroidism.

J is TRBJ2-5 and V is TRBV12-3 or TRBV12-4; tentatively, D is TRBD2 (6 bases). V was shortened by 2 bases and J by 3 bases, with 28 bases between the two germline ends. The CDR3 sequence is 20 residues long. As DNA, the CDR3 is TGTGCCAGCAGTTTAAAGTATGGACTAATAAGGGGCAGGGAAGAAGAGACCCAGTACTTC. Protein: CASSLKYGLIRGREEETQYF.

The genes are TRBV6-2 or TRBV6-3 and TRBJ1-2; 7 bases line up with TRBD1. The CDR3 totals 16 residues. Trimming at V came to 6 bases and at J to 2 bases, leaving 12 bases not matched to a gene. CDR1 MNHEY and CDR2 SVGEGT come from the germline V gene. CDR3: CASRIVGDSWNYGYTF. Here the CDR3 DNA reads TGTGCCAGCAGAATAGTGGGGGACAGCTGGAACTATGGCTACACCTTC.

Worth noting for this clonotype: The junction and the germline gene differ at one end; a read error may be behind it. The rearrangement links TRBV18 to TRBJ2-1, with no clear D. From germline, CDR1 is KGHSH and CDR2 LQKENI. CDR3 length: 15 amino acids. CDR3: CASSPRSLDGNEQFF. The CDR3 DNA follows: TGTGCCAGCTCGCCACGGAGCCTAGATGGCAATGAGCAGTTCTTC.

Many counts were recorded for this clonotype. The CDR3 DNA follows: TGTGCCAGCAGCGTCTCCGGGACTACAATCACAGATACGCAGTATTTT. Protein: CASSVSGTTITDTQYF. This chain links TRBV11-2 with TRBJ2-3, with 7 nucleotides matching TRBD2. This CDR3 comprises 16 residues. J was trimmed by 2 bases and V by 5 bases; bases with no gene match: 10. Germline-derived CDR1 and CDR2 are SGHAT and FQNNGV.

This clonotype came up many times. This chain connects TRBV20-1 to TRBJ2-7; possible D gene TRBD2, 6 bases. V was trimmed by 1 base and J by 2 bases, leaving 15 bases between them. CDR3 length equals 15 residues. In germline, CDR1 is DFQATT, CDR2 SNEGSKA (reference sequence). The CDR3 DNA follows: TGCAGTGCTAGAGGTGAGACTAGAAGTCCCTACGAGCAGTACTTC. Encoded protein: CSARGETRSPYEQYF.

The rearrangement joins TRBV6-1 to TRBJ2-5, with D hard to call. Trimming removed 8 bases from V and 4 bases from J, with 32 bases in between. The germline CDR1 and CDR2 sequences are MNHNS and SASEGT. The CDR3 is made up of 19 amino acids. The CDR3 DNA reads as TGTGCCAGCGGCGAAACCAACCCCCCCCCCCCGCCCCCCCCAGAGACCCAGTACTTC. Protein product: CASGETNPPPPPPPETQYF.

The rearrangement links TRBV7-9 to TRBJ1-1; D is uncertain. CDR1 and CDR2 (germline): SEHNR, FQNEAQ (reference sequence). This CDR3 is built from 12 residues. V lost 8 bases and J 3 bases, leaving 10 bases between the germline ends. The CDR3, as DNA: TGTGCCAGCGCGAGGACGGACACTGAAGCTTTCTTT. It is translated as CASARTDTEAFF.

The chain links TRBV28 to TRBJ2-7; 10 positions agree with TRBD2. This CDR3 region has 14 residues. The germline V gene encodes CDR1 MDHEN and CDR2 SYDVKM. Germline trimming cut 6 bases from V and 4 bases from J; bases unmatched to any gene: 6. CDR3 sequence: CASSPSGREYEQYF. In nucleotides, the CDR3 is TGTGCCAGCAGCCCGAGCGGGAGGGAATACGAGCAGTACTTC.

This clonotype has more than one count but fewer than ten. V and J are TRBV6-5 and TRBJ1-1; D is uncertain. CDR3 length: 16 residues. CDR1 and CDR2 from the germline V gene are MNHEY and SVGAGI. V was trimmed by 2 bases and J by 5 bases, leaving 18 bases between them. CDR3 nucleotide sequence: TGTGCCAGCAGTTACGGCCTCATTAGGAGAAGAACTGAAGCTTTCTTT. Protein sequence: CASSYGLIRRRTEAFF.

This clonotype has just a few counts. The chain employs TRBV20-1 and TRBJ2-7; D is ambiguous. The germline V and J ends were trimmed by 6 bases and 3 bases, with 18 bases remaining between them. Germline V lookup: CDR1 DFQATT, CDR2 SNEGSKA (reference sequence). The CDR3 has 14 residues. The CDR3 region has the DNA TGCAGTGCCAAGAAACGTTGGGCCTACTACGAGCAGTACTTC. It codes for CSAKKRWAYYEQYF.

This clonotype was seen many times. The chain carries TRBV7-2 and TRBJ2-5, with a tentative D call TRBD1 (5 bases). Germline V gene lookup returns CDR1 SGHTA and CDR2 FQGNSA. V lost 4 bases to trimming and J lost 5 bases, with 11 bases between them. The CDR3 covers 13 residues. The CDR3 DNA is TGTGCCAGCAGCTCGGACACACGGGAGACCCAGTACTTC. It translates to CASSSDTRETQYF. The complete variable domain, with remaining parts taken from reference TRBV7-2 and TRBJ2-5, reads GAGVSQSPSNKVTEKGKDVELRCDPISGHTALYWYRQSLGQGLEFLIYFQGNSAPDKSGLPSDRFSAERTGGSVSTLTIQRTQQEDSAVYLCASSSDTRETQYFGPGTRLLVL.